The clone carrying this T cell receptor beta chain has a single count. Its matching antigen is unknown. The source of the sample is a study of PD-1 blockade in classical Hodgkin lymphoma. Overall study findings and caveats: Compared with healthy donors, newly diagnosed patients reportedly showed lower baseline TCR diversity. Repertoire difference causes, possibly disease activity or prior therapy, remain undefined.

Following autologous stem cell transplantation, relapse occurred in every patient, and exposure to brentuximab vedotin varied. Patients showed best responses of complete response, partial response or progressive disease. Some clones are missing from TCRdb's copy, which holds only in-frame ones; the method was immunoSEQ multiplex PCR. Among about 110,000 clones, approximately 90% were seen once, and the ten largest hold around 20%. V gave up 2 bases and J gave up 11 bases, with 19 bases separating them. Germline V CDR1 and CDR2: SGDLS, YYNGEE. This CDR3 comprises 14 residues. The specimen was peripheral blood mononuclear cells (PBMCs), collected before the second cycle of nivolumab. The receptor was isolated from a human donor with classical Hodgkin lymphoma. The chain uses TRBV9 and TRBJ1-1, with a possible D match to TRBD1 (5 bases). The CDR3 loop is CASSVALDSLWAFF. The CDR3, as DNA: TGTGCCAGCAGCGTGGCCCTAGACAGTCTGTGGGCTTTCTTT. The whole variable domain, remainder taken from reference TRBV9 and TRBJ1-1, is DSGVTQTPKHLITATGQRVTLRCSPRSGDLSVYWYQQSLDQGLQFLIQYYNGEERAKGNILERFSAQQFPDLHSELNLSSLELGDSALYFCASSVALDSLWAFFGQGTRLTVV.